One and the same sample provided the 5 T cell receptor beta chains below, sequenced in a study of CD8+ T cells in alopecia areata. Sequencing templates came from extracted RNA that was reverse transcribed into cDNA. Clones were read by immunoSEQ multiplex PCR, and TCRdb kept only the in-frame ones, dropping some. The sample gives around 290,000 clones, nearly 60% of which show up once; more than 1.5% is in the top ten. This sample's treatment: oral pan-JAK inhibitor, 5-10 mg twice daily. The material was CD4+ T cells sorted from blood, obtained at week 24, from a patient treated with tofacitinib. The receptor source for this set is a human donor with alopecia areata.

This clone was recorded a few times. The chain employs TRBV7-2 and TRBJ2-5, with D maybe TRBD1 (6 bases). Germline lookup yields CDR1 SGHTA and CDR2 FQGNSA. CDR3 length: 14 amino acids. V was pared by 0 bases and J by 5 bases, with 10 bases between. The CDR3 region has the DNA TGTGCCAGCAGCTTAGCGGGGGCCAGTGAGACCCAGTACTTC. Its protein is CASSLAGASETQYF. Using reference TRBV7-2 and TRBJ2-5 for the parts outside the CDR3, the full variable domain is GAGVSQSPSNKVTEKGKDVELRCDPISGHTALYWYRQSLGQGLEFLIYFQGNSAPDKSGLPSDRFSAERTGGSVSTLTIQRTQQEDSAVYLCASSLAGASETQYFGPGTRLLVL.

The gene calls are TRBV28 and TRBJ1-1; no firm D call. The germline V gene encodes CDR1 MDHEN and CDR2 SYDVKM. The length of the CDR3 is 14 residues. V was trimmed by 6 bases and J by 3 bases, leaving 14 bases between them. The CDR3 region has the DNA TGTGCCAGCAGCCCTGGAAGGCGGTACACTGAAGCTTTCTTT. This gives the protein CASSPGRRYTEAFF.

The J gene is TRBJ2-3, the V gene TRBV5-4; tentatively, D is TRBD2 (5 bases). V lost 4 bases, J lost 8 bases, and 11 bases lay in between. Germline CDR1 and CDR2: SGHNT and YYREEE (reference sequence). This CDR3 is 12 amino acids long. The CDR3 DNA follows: TGTGCCAGCAGCACCGGCGCGGGTACGCAGTATTTT. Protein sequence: CASSTGAGTQYF.

CDR3 DNA sequence: TGTGCCACCAGCAGAGATGAACCGGGGGGGCCCACAGATACGCAGTATTTT. Translating gives CATSRDEPGGPTDTQYF. The chain recombines TRBV15 with TRBJ2-3; 8 bases fit TRBD2. Germline trimming cut 0 bases from V and 2 bases from J; bases unmatched to any gene: 7. CDR1 is LNHNV, CDR2 YYDKDF, per germline (reference sequence). CDR3 length: 17 amino acids.

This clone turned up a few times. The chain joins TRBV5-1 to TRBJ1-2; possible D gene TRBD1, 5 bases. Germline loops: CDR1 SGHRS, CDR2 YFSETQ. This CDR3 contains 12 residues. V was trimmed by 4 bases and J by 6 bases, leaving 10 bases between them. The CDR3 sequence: CASSVDSNGYTF. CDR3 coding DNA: TGCGCCAGCAGCGTTGACAGCAATGGCTACACCTTC.